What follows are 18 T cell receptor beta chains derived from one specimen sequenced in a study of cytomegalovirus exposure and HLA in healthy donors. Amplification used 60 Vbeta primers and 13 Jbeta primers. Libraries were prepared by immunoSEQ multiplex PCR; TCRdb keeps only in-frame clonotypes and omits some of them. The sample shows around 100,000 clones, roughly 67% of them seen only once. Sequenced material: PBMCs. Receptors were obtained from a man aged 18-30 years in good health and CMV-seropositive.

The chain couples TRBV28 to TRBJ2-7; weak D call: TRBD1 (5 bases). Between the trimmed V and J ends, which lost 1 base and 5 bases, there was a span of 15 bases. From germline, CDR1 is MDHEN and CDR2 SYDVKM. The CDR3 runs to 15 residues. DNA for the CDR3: TGTGCCAGCAGTTTATCCCCGGGCCAGGGCCACGAGCAGTACTTC. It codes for CASSLSPGQGHEQYF.

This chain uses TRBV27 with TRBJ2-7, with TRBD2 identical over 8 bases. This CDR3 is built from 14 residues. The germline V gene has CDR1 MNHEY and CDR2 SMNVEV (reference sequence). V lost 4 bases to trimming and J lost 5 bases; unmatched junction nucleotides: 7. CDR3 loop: CASSSRGGPHEQYF. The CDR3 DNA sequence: TGTGCCAGCAGTTCACGGGGGGGTCCCCACGAGCAGTACTTC.

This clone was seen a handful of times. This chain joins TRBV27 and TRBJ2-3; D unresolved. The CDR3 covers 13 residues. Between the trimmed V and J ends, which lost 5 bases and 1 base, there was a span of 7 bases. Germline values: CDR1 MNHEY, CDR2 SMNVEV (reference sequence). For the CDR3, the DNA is TGTGCCAGCAGTCCTATGGGCACAGATACGCAGTATTTT. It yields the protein CASSPMGTDTQYF.

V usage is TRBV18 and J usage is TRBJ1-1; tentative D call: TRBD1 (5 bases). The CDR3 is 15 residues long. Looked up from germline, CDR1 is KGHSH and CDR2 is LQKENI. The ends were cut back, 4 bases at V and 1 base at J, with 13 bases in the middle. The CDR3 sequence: CASSRLGGANTEAFF. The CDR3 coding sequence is TGTGCCAGCTCACGTCTTGGAGGGGCGAACACTGAAGCTTTCTTT.

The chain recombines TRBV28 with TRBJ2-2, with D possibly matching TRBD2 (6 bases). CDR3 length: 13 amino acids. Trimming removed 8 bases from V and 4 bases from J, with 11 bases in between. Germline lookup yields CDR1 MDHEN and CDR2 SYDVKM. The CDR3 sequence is CASAGLSTGELFF. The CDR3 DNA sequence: TGTGCCAGCGCGGGACTCAGCACCGGGGAGCTGTTTTTT.

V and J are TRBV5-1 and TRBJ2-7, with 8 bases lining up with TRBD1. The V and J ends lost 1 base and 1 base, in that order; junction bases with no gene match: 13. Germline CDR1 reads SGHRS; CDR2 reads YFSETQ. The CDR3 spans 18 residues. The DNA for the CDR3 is TGCGCCAGCAGCTTGCCTCCCGATCAGGGGGCTTCTTCCTACGAGCAGTACGTC. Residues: CASSLPPDQGASSYEQYV.

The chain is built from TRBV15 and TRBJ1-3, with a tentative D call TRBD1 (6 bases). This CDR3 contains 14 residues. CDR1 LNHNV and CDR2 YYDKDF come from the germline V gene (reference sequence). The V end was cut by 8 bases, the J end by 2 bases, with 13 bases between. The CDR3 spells CATARWGPGNTIYF. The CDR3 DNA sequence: TGTGCCACCGCCAGGTGGGGGCCTGGAAACACCATATATTTT. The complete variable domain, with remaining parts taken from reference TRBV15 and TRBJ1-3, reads DAMVIQNPRYQVTQFGKPVTLSCSQTLNHNVMYWYQQKSSQAPKLLFHYYDKDFNNEADTPDNFQSRRPNTSFCFLDIRSPGLGDTAMYLCATARWGPGNTIYFGEGSWLTVV.

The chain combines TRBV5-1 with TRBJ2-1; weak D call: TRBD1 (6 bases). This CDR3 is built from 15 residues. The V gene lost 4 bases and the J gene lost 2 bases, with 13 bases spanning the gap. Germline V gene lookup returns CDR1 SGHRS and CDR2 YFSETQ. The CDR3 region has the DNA TGCGCCAGCAGCCTCGACAGGATCCCCTACAATGAGCAGTTCTTC. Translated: CASSLDRIPYNEQFF.

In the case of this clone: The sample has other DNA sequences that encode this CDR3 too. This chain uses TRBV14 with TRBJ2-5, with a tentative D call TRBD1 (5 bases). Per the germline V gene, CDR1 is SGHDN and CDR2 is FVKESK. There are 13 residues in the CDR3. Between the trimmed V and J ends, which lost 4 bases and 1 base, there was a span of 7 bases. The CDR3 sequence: CASSRGLQETQYF. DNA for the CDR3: TGTGCCAGCAGCCGGGGCCTCCAAGAGACCCAGTACTTC.

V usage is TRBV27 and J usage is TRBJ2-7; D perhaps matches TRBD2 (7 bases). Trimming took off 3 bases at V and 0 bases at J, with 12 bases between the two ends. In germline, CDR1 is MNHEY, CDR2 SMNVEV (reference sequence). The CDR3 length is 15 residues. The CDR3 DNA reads TGTGCCAGCAGTTTGCGGGGGCCAAGCTCCTACGAGCAGTACTTC. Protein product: CASSLRGPSSYEQYF.

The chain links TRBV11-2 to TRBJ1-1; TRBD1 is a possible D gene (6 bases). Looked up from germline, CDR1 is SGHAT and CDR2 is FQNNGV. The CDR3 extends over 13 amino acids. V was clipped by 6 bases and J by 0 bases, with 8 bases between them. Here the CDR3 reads CASRTGMNTEAFF. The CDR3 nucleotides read TGTGCCAGCAGGACAGGCATGAACACTGAAGCTTTCTTT.

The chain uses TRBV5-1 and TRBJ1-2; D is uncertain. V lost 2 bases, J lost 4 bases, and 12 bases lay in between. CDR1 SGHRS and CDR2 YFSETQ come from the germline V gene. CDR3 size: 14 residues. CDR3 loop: CASSFSQSRYGYTF. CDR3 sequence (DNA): TGCGCCAGCAGCTTTTCCCAGTCCCGCTATGGCTACACCTTC.

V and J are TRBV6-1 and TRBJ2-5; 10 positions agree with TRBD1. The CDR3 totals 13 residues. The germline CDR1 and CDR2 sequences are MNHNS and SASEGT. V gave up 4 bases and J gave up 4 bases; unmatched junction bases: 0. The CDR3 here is CASSGDRGETQYF. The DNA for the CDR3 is TGTGCCAGCAGTGGGGACAGGGGAGAGACCCAGTACTTC.

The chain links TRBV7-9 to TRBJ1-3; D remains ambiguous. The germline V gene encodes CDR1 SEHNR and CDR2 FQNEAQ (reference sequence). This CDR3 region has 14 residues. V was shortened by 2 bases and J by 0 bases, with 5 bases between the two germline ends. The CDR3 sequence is CASSLFGSGNTIYF. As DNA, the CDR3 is TGTGCCAGCAGCTTATTCGGCTCTGGAAACACCATATATTTT.

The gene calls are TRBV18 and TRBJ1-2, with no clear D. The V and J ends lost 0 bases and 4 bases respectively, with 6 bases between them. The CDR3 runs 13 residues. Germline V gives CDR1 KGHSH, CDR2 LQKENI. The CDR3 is CASSPPSLYGYTF. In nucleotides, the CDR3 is TGTGCCAGCTCACCACCGTCTCTCTATGGCTACACCTTC.

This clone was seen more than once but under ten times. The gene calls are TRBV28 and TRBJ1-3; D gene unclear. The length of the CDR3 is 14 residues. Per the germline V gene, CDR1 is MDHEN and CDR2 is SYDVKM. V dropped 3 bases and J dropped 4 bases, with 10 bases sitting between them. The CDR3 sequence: CASSFLFLGNTIYF. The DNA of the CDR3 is TGTGCCAGCAGTTTTCTTTTCCTGGGAAACACCATATATTTT.

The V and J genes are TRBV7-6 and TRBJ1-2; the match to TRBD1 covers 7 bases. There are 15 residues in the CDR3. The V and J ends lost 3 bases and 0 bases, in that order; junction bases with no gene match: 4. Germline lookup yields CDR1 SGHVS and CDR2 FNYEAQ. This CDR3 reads CASSLGDSTNYGYTF. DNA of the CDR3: TGTGCCAGCAGCTTGGGGGACAGCACTAACTATGGCTACACCTTC.

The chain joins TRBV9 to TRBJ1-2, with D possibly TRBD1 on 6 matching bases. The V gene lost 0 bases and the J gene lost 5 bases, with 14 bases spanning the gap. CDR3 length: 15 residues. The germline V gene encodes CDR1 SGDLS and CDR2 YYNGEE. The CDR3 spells CASSVGWTEGYGYTF. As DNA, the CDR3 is TGTGCCAGCAGCGTAGGATGGACAGAAGGTTATGGCTACACCTTC.